One TCR beta chain is described in this entry. This sample also contains other DNA sequences that code for the same CDR3. Repertoires were generated with immunoSEQ multiplex PCR, while TCRdb's copy carries only in-frame clones and drops some. Found here are a few hundred thousand clones, about 61% of them singletons; the top ten hold roughly 6.3%. This entry belongs to a study of cytotoxic CD8 clonotypes in ibrutinib-treated CLL. Germline CDR1 is SGHRS and CDR2 is YFSETQ. There are 14 residues in the CDR3. V lost 1 base, J lost 2 bases, and 10 bases lay in between. The sample consisted of PBMCs, taken after 36 months of ibrutinib treatment. The chain couples TRBV5-1 to TRBJ2-7; tentative D call: TRBD2 (5 bases). This clonotype originated in a human donor with chronic lymphocytic leukemia. In nucleotides, the CDR3 is TGCGCCAGCAGCTTGACTAGTCCACCCTACGAGCAGTACTTC. Protein sequence: CASSLTSPPYEQYF.